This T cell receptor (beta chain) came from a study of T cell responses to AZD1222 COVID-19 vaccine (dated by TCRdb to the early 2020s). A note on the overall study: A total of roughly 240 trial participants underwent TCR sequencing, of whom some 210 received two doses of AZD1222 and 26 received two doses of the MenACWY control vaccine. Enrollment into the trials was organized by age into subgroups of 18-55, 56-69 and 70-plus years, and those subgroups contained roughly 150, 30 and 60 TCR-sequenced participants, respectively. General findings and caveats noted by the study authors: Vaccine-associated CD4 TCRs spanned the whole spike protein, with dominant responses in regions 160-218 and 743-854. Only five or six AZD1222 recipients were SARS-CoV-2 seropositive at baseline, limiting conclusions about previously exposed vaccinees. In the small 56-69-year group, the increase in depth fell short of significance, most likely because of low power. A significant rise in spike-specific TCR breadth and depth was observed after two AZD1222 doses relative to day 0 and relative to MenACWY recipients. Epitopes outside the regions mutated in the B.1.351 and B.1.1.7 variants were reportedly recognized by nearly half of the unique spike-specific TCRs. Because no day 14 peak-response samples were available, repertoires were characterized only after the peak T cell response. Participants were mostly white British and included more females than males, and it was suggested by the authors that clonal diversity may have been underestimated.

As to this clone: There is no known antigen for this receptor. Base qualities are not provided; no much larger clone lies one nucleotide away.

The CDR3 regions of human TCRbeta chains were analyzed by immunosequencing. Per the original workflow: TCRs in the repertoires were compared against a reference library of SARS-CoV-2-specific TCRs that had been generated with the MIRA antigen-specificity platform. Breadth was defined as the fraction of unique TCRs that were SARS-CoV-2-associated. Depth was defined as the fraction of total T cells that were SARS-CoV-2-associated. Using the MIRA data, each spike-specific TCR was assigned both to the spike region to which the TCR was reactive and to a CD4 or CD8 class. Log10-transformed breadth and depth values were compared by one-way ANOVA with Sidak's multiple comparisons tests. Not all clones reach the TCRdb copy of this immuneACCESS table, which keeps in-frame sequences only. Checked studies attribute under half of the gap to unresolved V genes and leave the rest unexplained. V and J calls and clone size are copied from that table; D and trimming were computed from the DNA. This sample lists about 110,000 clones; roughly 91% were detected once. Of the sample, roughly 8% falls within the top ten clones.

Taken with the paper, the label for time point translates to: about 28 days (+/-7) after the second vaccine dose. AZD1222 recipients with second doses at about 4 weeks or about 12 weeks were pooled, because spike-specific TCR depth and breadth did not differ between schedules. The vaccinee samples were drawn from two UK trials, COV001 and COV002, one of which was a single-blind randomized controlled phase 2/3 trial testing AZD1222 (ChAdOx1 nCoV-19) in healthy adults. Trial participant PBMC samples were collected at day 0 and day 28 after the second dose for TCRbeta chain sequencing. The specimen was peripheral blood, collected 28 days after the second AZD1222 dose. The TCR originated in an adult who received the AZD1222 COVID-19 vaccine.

The DNA sequence is as follows: TGTGCCAGCAGCCGGACTAGCGGGGCCCGCACCGGGGAGCTGTTTTTT. Translated, it gives CASSRTSGARTGELFF. The sequence links TRBV7-3 to TRBJ2-2, and 12 bases in between align with TRBD2. The CDR3 sequence holds 16 residues, the cysteine and phenylalanine included. Only the CDR3 region is kept as DNA, spanning 48 bases read in frame from base 1. For CDR1 and CDR2, the germline V gene lists SGHTA and FQGTGA. V lost 5 bases and J lost 4 bases, and the count of bases not matched to a germline gene is 5.